The clone carrying this T cell receptor beta chain has a count of ten or more. The sample belongs to a study of neurological immune-mediated disorders. Via MiXCR, TCRdb re-called the 5' RACE reads, giving one row per CDR3 protein. The sample yields some 70,000 distinct CDR3 sequences, about 3.4% seen once. Sequencing was performed on PBMCs. The TCR comes from a man in his forties with multiple sclerosis.

The DNA of the CDR3 is TGCGCCAGCAGCTTGACAGGGGAGCGTAATTCACCCCTCCACTTT. It encodes CASSLTGERNSPLHF. The rearrangement links TRBV5-1 to TRBJ1-6; TRBD1 matches at 7 bases. Trimming took 1 base from V and 6 from J; bases not matched to a gene: 4. CDR1 is SGHRS, CDR2 YFSETQ, per germline. The CDR3 loop spans 15 amino acids.